The next 5 T cell receptor beta chains were all read from a single sample in a study of PD-L1 blockade in urothelial cancer. The table came from immunoSEQ multiplex PCR; TCRdb's copy has only in-frame clones and leaves some out. The table lists some 75,000 clones, less than 95% of them singletons. Time point specified: peripheral blood 6 weeks after treatment start. Here the sequenced sample was PBMCs, taken around atezolizumab (anti-PD-L1) treatment. The receptors shown here come from a woman older than 75 with urothelial cancer.

The chain combines TRBV5-1 with TRBJ1-1; no definite D call. V dropped 0 bases and J dropped 1 base, with 7 bases sitting between them. CDR1 is SGHRS, CDR2 YFSETQ, per germline. The CDR3 covers 14 residues. CDR3 loop: CASSLGYSNTEAFF. For the CDR3, the DNA is TGCGCCAGCAGCTTGGGGTACTCGAACACTGAAGCTTTCTTT.

The V call is TRBV10-3, the J call TRBJ2-2, with TRBD1 identical over 7 bases. Germline CDR1 is ENHRY and CDR2 is SYGVKD. The CDR3 runs 16 residues. The J segment lost 0 bases and the V segment lost 9 bases, leaving 10 bases of the junction unmatched. The CDR3 region is CAMSSWGQTNTGELFF. The CDR3 DNA reads TGTGCCATGAGCTCATGGGGACAGACGAACACCGGGGAGCTGTTTTTT.

This clone is labeled as medium-sized. The V call is TRBV10-1, the J call TRBJ2-2; 8 bases agree with TRBD1. CDR3 length: 15 residues. Germline loops: CDR1 WNHNN, CDR2 SYGVQD (reference sequence). The J segment lost 2 bases and the V segment lost 4 bases, leaving 3 bases of the junction unmatched. CDR3 amino acids: CASSVGQGNTGELFF. The CDR3 DNA is TGCGCCAGCAGTGTTGGACAGGGTAACACCGGGGAGCTGTTTTTT.

J is TRBJ2-7 and V is TRBV2, with D perhaps matching TRBD1 (6 bases). Germline CDR1 reads SNHLY; CDR2 reads FYNNEI. Between the trimmed V and J ends, which lost 5 bases and 2 bases, there was a span of 13 bases. The CDR3 consists of 14 residues. The CDR3 region has the DNA TGTGCCAGCAGTTCGGACAGTCGAACCTACGAGCAGTACTTC. It specifies CASSSDSRTYEQYF.

The chain recombines TRBV10-3 with TRBJ2-7; 8 bases map to TRBD2. This CDR3 is 14 amino acids long. J lost 5 bases, V lost 2 bases, and 5 bases had no gene match. Per the germline V gene, CDR1 is ENHRY and CDR2 is SYGVKD. The CDR3 loop is CAISEKRESNEQYF. CDR3 sequence (DNA): TGTGCCATCAGTGAGAAGCGGGAGTCCAACGAGCAGTACTTC.